The 14 T cell receptor beta chains given below trace back to one sample, sequenced in a study of blood T cells in healthy people across ages. Then a second PCR, running roughly 7 to 11 cycles, was carried out with a sample-barcoded 5' primer and a J-beta primer mix. TCRdb used MiXCR to reprocess the 5' RACE reads, holding one entry per CDR3 protein. This sample carries about 650,000 distinct CDR3 sequences, less than 40% of them seen once, and the ten largest clones take 15% to 17%. Sequencing was carried out using blood. Every receptor here comes from a woman of 80 years or more in good health.

This clonotype was detected a few times. V usage is TRBV20-1 and J usage is TRBJ2-7; 10 positions agree with TRBD2. Losses at the gene ends were 2 bases for V and 3 bases for J; bases not matched to a gene: 1. Looked up from germline, CDR1 is DFQATT and CDR2 is SNEGSKA (reference sequence). The CDR3 consists of 13 residues. CDR3 sequence (DNA): TGCAGTGCTAGACCTAGCGGGAGCTACGAGCAGTACTTC. It codes for CSARPSGSYEQYF.

Concerning this clonotype: A much larger clone differs by one base, so this may be a read error. The chain carries TRBV20-1 and TRBJ2-4, with 9 bases matching TRBD1. The J call may be incorrect, as the DNA end agrees better with TRBJ2-5. Germline CDR1 and CDR2: DFQATT and SNEGSKA (reference sequence). This CDR3 spans 14 amino acids. The chain's CDR3 is CSASRQGESETQYF. DNA for the CDR3: TGCAGTGCTAGCCGACAGGGGGAGTCAGAGACCCAGTACTTC.

The chain employs TRBV7-2 and TRBJ2-5, with 11 bases fitting TRBD2. The J segment lost 0 bases and the V segment lost 4 bases, leaving 1 base of the junction unmatched. CDR3 length equals 15 residues. The V gene's germline CDR1 is SGHTA and CDR2 FQGNSA. DNA for the CDR3: TGTGCCAGCAGCTCTAGCGGGGGGTACCAAGAGACCCAGTACTTC. Translation gives CASSSSGGYQETQYF. The whole variable domain, filled in from reference TRBV7-2 and TRBJ2-5, reads GAGVSQSPSNKVTEKGKDVELRCDPISGHTALYWYRQSLGQGLEFLIYFQGNSAPDKSGLPSDRFSAERTGGSVSTLTIQRTQQEDSAVYLCASSSSGGYQETQYFGPGTRLLVL.

There are many counts of this clonotype. The chain uses TRBV6-2 or TRBV6-3 and TRBJ2-7; 10 bases are a match to TRBD2. V lost 1 base, J lost 1 base, and 7 bases stayed unmatched. Germline CDR1 reads MNHEY; CDR2 reads SVGEGT. This CDR3 is 17 amino acids long. This CDR3 is CASSYFLAGAHSYEQYF. The DNA for the CDR3 is TGTGCCAGCAGTTACTTCCTAGCGGGGGCCCATTCCTACGAGCAGTACTTC.

The genes are TRBV27 and TRBJ2-7; D not certain. Matching the DNA end better, TRBJ2-5 makes the J call doubtful. This CDR3 contains 13 residues. Per germline, CDR1 MNHEY and CDR2 SMNVEV (reference sequence). CDR3 DNA sequence: TGTGCCAGCAGTTCGTGGGTAGGGGAGACCCAGTACTTC. It specifies CASSSWVGETQYF.

The chain carries TRBV27 and TRBJ1-5, with D perhaps TRBD1 (5 bases). The CDR3 sequence is 16 residues long. The germline V gene has CDR1 MNHEY and CDR2 SMNVEV (reference sequence). Trimming removed 7 bases at V and 2 bases at J, with 18 bases between. The CDR3 is CASTAGPPTGNQPQHF. The DNA of the CDR3 is TGTGCCAGCACCGCGGGACCCCCGACCGGCAATCAGCCCCAGCATTTT.

This clonotype has more than one count but fewer than ten. The chain joins TRBV29-1 to TRBJ2-2; weak D call: TRBD2 (5 bases). Germline V gene sequence: CDR1 SQVTM, CDR2 ANQGSEA. This CDR3 is 14 amino acids long. Trimming pared 5 bases from V and 0 bases from J, leaving 10 bases between. CDR3 DNA sequence: TGCAGCGTTACCGGGGTAGCGAACACCGGGGAGCTGTTTTTT. It encodes CSVTGVANTGELFF.

For this clonotype: A much larger clone sits a single nucleotide away, making a read error possible. The chain has TRBV20-1 and TRBJ2-3, with 15 bases fitting TRBD2. The CDR3 extends over 16 amino acids. Germline trimming cut 2 bases from V and 6 bases from J; bases unmatched to any gene: 6. From germline, CDR1 is DFQATT and CDR2 SNEGSKA (reference sequence). CDR3 amino acids: CSARPRGTSGGDTQYF. The CDR3 nucleotides are TGCAGTGCTAGACCGCGTGGGACTAGCGGGGGGGATACGCAGTATTTT.

The sample holds many counts of this clonotype. V and J are TRBV18 and TRBJ2-1, with 13 nucleotides matching TRBD2. This CDR3 region has 17 residues. Per the germline V gene, CDR1 is KGHSH and CDR2 is LQKENI. V was clipped by 6 bases and J by 3 bases; unmatched bases: 8. The CDR3 here is CASSRTSGGSYYNEQFF. CDR3 bases: TGTGCCAGCTCGCGGACTAGCGGGGGTTCCTACTACAATGAGCAGTTCTTC.

This clonotype has just a few counts. The chain couples TRBV7-9 to TRBJ1-1, with D unresolved. The germline V gene encodes CDR1 SEHNR and CDR2 FQNEAQ (reference sequence). V lost 5 bases and J lost 1, with 11 bases in between. The length of the CDR3 is 14 residues. The CDR3 DNA follows: TGTGCCAGCAGCCTGGACTTCTCGAACACTGAAGCTTTCTTT. Protein: CASSLDFSNTEAFF.

A single count supports this clonotype. The CDR3 ends on some other residue instead of the conserved phenylalanine or tryptophan, so this is likely a read error. The chain couples TRBV7-2 to TRBJ2-3; either TRBD1 or TRBD2 may fit D (5 bases each). Per the germline V gene, CDR1 is SGHTA and CDR2 is FQGNSA. This CDR3 is built from 15 residues. The V end was cut by 5 bases, the J end by 0 bases, with 12 bases between. CDR3 sequence: CASSITGTSTDTQYL. In nucleotides, the CDR3 is TGTGCCAGCAGCATCACCGGGACCAGCACAGATACGCAGTATTTG.

This clonotype was counted at least ten times. CDR3 residues: CASSQGDRGNYGYTF. The CDR3 bases are TGTGCCAGCAGTCAGGGAGACAGGGGGAACTATGGCTACACCTTC. The V call is TRBV7-3, the J call TRBJ1-2, with 9 bases lining up with TRBD1. The CDR3 has 15 amino acids. Germline assignment: CDR1 SGHTA and CDR2 FQGTGA. V trimming: 6 bases; J trimming: 2 bases; junction bases outside the gene matches: 7.

On this clonotype itself: This may arise from a read error, as a much more abundant clone is one base away. The gene calls are TRBV19 and TRBJ2-1, with D perhaps matching TRBD1 (6 bases). The germline CDR1 and CDR2 sequences are LNHDA and SQIVND (reference sequence). This CDR3 contains 14 residues. V lost 9 bases to trimming and J lost 10 bases, with 22 bases between them. CDR3 in amino acids: CASKLTGLTYEQFF. In nucleotides, the CDR3 is TGTGCCAGCAAGCTGACAGGCCTGACCTACGAGCAGTTCTTC.

For this clonotype: This may be a read error, as it is one base from a much larger clone. V and J are TRBV30 and TRBJ2-5, with D possibly TRBD2 on 5 matching bases. Germline lookup yields CDR1 GTSNPN and CDR2 SVGIG (reference sequence). The CDR3 totals 13 residues. The DNA of the CDR3 is TGTGCCTGGAGTTCGGGGTACCAAGACACCCAGTACTTC. Translated: CAWSSGYQDTQYF.